The clone carrying this T cell receptor (delta chain) has ten or more counts. The antigen remains undetermined. TCRdb has a much larger clone's protein, which differs at residue 3 from the translation of this DNA, likely because of a read error; what is shown is the protein translated from the DNA. Flow sorting of PBMC yielded separate Vgamma9/Vdelta2+ and Vdelta2-negative gammadelta T cell populations for bulk repertoire analysis. TCRdb re-processed the multiplex PCR reads using CATT. The top ten clones hold 9.6% of a sample with roughly 90,000 delta-chain clones, over 0.9% of them seen once. The data belong to a study of γδ T cells in repeated Plasmodium falciparum infection. Study as a whole: Malian children with intense seasonal malaria exposure were compared with matched Australian children. Some Malian samples span acute malaria episodes; others come from no-transmission periods.

Study-wide findings and caveats: Malian donors came from one small rural village, predominantly one ethnic group. Vgamma9/Vdelta2+ repertoires stayed stably polyclonal over time and infection.

The CDR3 covers 16 residues. Germline CDR1 and CDR2: GEAIGNYY and EKD. The sample comprised gamma-delta T cells from blood. The chain links TRDV2 to TRDJ1, with 12 bases matching TRDD3. The sequence derives from a pool of human donors (malaria-infected and uninfected, not separated). This CDR3 reads CARDLLGDTGTDKLIF. CDR3 sequence (DNA): TGTGCCCGTGACCTACTGGGGGATACAGGTACCGATAAACTCATCTTT.